The 17 T cell receptor beta chains given below trace back to one sample, sequenced in a study of cytomegalovirus exposure and HLA in healthy donors. The PCR made use of 60 Vbeta and 13 Jbeta primers. TCRdb keeps only in-frame clones here, not all; method: immunoSEQ multiplex PCR. The table lists about 160,000 clones, approximately 85% of them singletons. The specimen sequenced was PBMCs. The receptors were sampled from a man aged 18 to 30 in good health and CMV-seropositive.

The chain has TRBV5-6 and TRBJ1-6; 7 nucleotides match TRBD1. Germline values: CDR1 SGHDT, CDR2 YYEEEE. J gave up 11 bases and V 4 bases, and 9 bases lay outside the gene matches. The CDR3 covers 14 residues. CDR3 DNA sequence: TGTGCCAGCAGCCTAAGACAGGGATCCGCACCCCTCCACTTT. Translating it yields CASSLRQGSAPLHF.

In this sample, this clone turned up once. J is TRBJ2-3 and V is TRBV15; 9 nucleotides align to TRBD2. After removal of 4 bases from V and 8 bases from J, the junction contained 10 bases not matched to a gene. This CDR3 spans 15 amino acids. Germline CDR1 is LNHNV and CDR2 is YYDKDF (reference sequence). The chain's CDR3 is CATSTRWASGATQYF. The DNA of the CDR3 is TGTGCCACCAGCACCAGATGGGCTAGCGGGGCTACGCAGTATTTT.

This chain connects TRBV27 to TRBJ1-1; D perhaps matches TRBD1 (5 bases). V dropped 3 bases and J dropped 11 bases, with 10 bases sitting between them. CDR3 length: 11 residues. CDR1 is MNHEY and CDR2 is SMNVEV in the germline V gene (reference sequence). The CDR3 loop is CASSLKGYAFF. CDR3 coding DNA: TGTGCCAGCAGTTTGAAGGGGTATGCTTTCTTT.

As regards this clone: This sample includes further DNA sequences coding for the same CDR3. This chain links TRBV29-1 with TRBJ1-1; 9 nucleotides agree with TRBD1. The germline CDR1 and CDR2 sequences are SQVTM and ANQGSEA. CDR3 length: 12 amino acids. After removal of 6 bases from V and 5 bases from J, the junction contained 4 bases not matched to a gene. The CDR3 nucleotides read TGCAGCGTGGACAGGGGTAATACTGAAGCTTTCTTT. This encodes CSVDRGNTEAFF.

The chain uses TRBV6-5 and TRBJ2-5, with TRBD2 matching 11 bases. With V trimmed by 6 bases and J by 0 bases, 3 bases remained unmatched. The CDR3 spans 15 residues. CDR1 and CDR2 from the germline V gene are MNHEY and SVGAGI. The CDR3: CASRGLAGNQETQYF. Here the CDR3 DNA reads TGTGCCAGCAGAGGACTAGCGGGTAACCAAGAGACCCAGTACTTC.

This chain links TRBV4-3 with TRBJ2-3; no clear D gene. Looked up from germline, CDR1 is LGHNA and CDR2 is YSLEER. Trimming took 4 bases from V and 2 from J, leaving 7 bases between them. The length of the CDR3 is 13 residues. Here the CDR3 reads CASSPVATDTQYF. DNA of the CDR3: TGCGCCAGCAGCCCAGTAGCCACAGATACGCAGTATTTT.

CDR3 DNA: TGTGCCAGCAGTACTACAGGGTTTAACTATGGCTACACCTTC. Residues: CASSTTGFNYGYTF. V and J are TRBV6-1 and TRBJ1-2, with D possibly matching TRBD1 (6 bases). V gave up 5 bases and J gave up 1 base, with 11 bases separating them. CDR1 is MNHNS, CDR2 SASEGT, per germline. The CDR3 length is 14 residues.

This clone came up a few times. The DNA of the CDR3 is TGCGCCAGCAATAGGGCGGGGAGCTCCTACAATGAGCAGTTCTTC. It translates to CASNRAGSSYNEQFF. The J gene is TRBJ2-1, the V gene TRBV5-1, with TRBD2 as a possible D gene (6 bases). There are 15 residues in the CDR3. In germline, CDR1 is SGHRS, CDR2 YFSETQ. V was clipped by 6 bases and J by 0 bases, with 13 bases between them. Full variable domain (missing parts from reference TRBV5-1 and TRBJ2-1): KAGVTQTPRYLIKTRGQQVTLSCSPISGHRSVSWYQQTPGQGLQFLFEYFSETQRNKGNFPGRFSGRQFSNSRSEMNVSTLELGDSALYLCASNRAGSSYNEQFFGPGTRLTVL.

This chain connects TRBV30 to TRBJ2-7; 8 bases align to TRBD1. Germline V gene data show CDR1 as GTSNPN and CDR2 as SVGIG (reference sequence). Trimming at V came to 3 bases and at J to 2 bases, leaving 9 bases not matched to a gene. The CDR3 runs 15 residues. The CDR3, as DNA: TGTGCCTGGAGCGCCGGGACAGGAACCACCTACGAGCAGTACTTC. This encodes CAWSAGTGTTYEQYF.

The gene calls are TRBV29-1 and TRBJ2-7; TRBD1 might be the D (5 bases). The CDR3 totals 11 residues. Trimming took 5 bases from V and 6 from J, leaving 11 bases between them. CDR1 is SQVTM, CDR2 ANQGSEA, per germline. The CDR3 coding sequence is TGCAGCGTTCCAGGGAACATCGAGCAGTACTTC. It codes for CSVPGNIEQYF.

The chain uses TRBV7-8 and TRBJ2-5, with 7 bases lining up with TRBD2. The CDR3 is made up of 15 amino acids. Germline CDR1 SGHVS, CDR2 FQNEAQ. V shed 1 base and J 4 bases; nucleotides not matched to a gene: 6. CDR3 sequence: CASSLGGLSGETQYF. Here the CDR3 DNA reads TGTGCCAGCAGCTTAGGGGGACTATCCGGAGAGACCCAGTACTTC.

The chain employs TRBV5-6 and TRBJ1-6, with D possibly TRBD1 on 5 matching bases. V lost 4 bases to trimming and J lost 11 bases, with 13 bases between them. Germline values: CDR1 SGHDT, CDR2 YYEEEE. The CDR3 is made up of 13 amino acids. This chain's CDR3 is CASSAPGGPPLHF. The CDR3 nucleotides read TGTGCCAGCAGCGCCCCGGGGGGACCACCCCTCCACTTT.

This clone was recorded once. The chain couples TRBV27 to TRBJ2-1, with 14 bases lining up with TRBD2. Germline V gene data show CDR1 as MNHEY and CDR2 as SMNVEV (reference sequence). The trim removed 6 bases at V and 8 bases at J, leaving 0 bases unmatched. This CDR3 spans 13 amino acids. The CDR3 reads CASRGLAGDEQFF. In DNA, the CDR3 is TGTGCCAGCAGGGGACTAGCGGGGGATGAGCAGTTCTTC.

This chain joins TRBV6-6 and TRBJ2-5; possible D gene TRBD2, 7 bases. CDR1 is MNHNY and CDR2 is SVGAGI in the germline V gene (reference sequence). The CDR3 spans 13 residues. Between the trimmed V and J ends, which lost 6 bases and 6 bases, there was a span of 14 bases. The CDR3 coding sequence is TGTGCCAGCAGCTCAGGGGAGGGAAAGACCCAGTACTTC. Amino acid sequence: CASSSGEGKTQYF.

The CDR3 region is CASSLVFGGAVETQYF. CDR3 bases: TGTGCCAGCAGCTTAGTTTTCGGGGGGGCCGTCGAGACCCAGTACTTC. The rearrangement uses TRBV11-2 and TRBJ2-5, with 8 bases aligning to TRBD2. CDR3 length equals 16 residues. V lost 1 base, J lost 5 bases, and 9 bases stayed unmatched. Germline V CDR1 and CDR2: SGHAT, FQNNGV. The complete variable domain, with remaining parts taken from reference TRBV11-2 and TRBJ2-5, reads EAGVAQSPRYKIIEKRQSVAFWCNPISGHATLYWYQQILGQGPKLLIQFQNNGVVDDSQLPKDRFSAERLKGVDSTLKIQPAKLEDSAVYLCASSLVFGGAVETQYFGPGTRLLVL.

V and J are TRBV6-5 and TRBJ2-7; a weak D match, TRBD1 (6 bases). The CDR3 length is 14 residues. Germline CDR1 MNHEY, CDR2 SVGAGI. The V end was cut by 5 bases, the J end by 2 bases, with 13 bases between. This CDR3 reads CASSLGAGPYEQYF. CDR3 sequence (DNA): TGTGCCAGCAGTCTGGGGGCGGGCCCCTACGAGCAGTACTTC.

The gene calls are TRBV28 and TRBJ1-2; D possibly corresponds to TRBD1 (6 bases). Trimming took off 5 bases at V and 7 bases at J, with 17 bases between the two ends. Germline values: CDR1 MDHEN, CDR2 SYDVKM. The CDR3 contains 14 residues. The CDR3 sequence is CASSPGHLMGGYTF. The DNA for the CDR3 is TGTGCCAGCAGTCCGGGACACCTTATGGGTGGCTACACCTTC.